This entry describes one TCR beta chain. The germline CDR1 and CDR2 sequences are SGHRS and YFSETQ. V gave up 4 bases and J gave up 2 bases; unmatched junction bases: 11. The CDR3 totals 16 residues. The sample belongs to a study of blood T cell repertoires in COVID-19. Study at large: Acute and convalescent COVID-19 specimens originated in the United States, Italy and Spain. Nucleic acid was either cDNA or gDNA, and it came from T cells, B-cell-depleted T cells, or PBMCs.

Per the authors' pipeline: Amplification of reference gene primers provided the estimated nucleated cell counts. Sequencing was performed with immunoSEQ multiplex PCR; in TCRdb, only in-frame clones are kept and a portion is missing. For V, J and clone size, that table is used; D and trimming come from the DNA. The table has about 170,000 clones, approximately 90% seen once. The sequenced sample consisted of peripheral blood. This sequence joins TRBV5-1 and TRBJ1-1; TRBD1 matches 7 bases. The receptor was isolated from a man over 45 who had recovered from COVID-19. CDR3 nucleotide sequence: TGCGCCAGCAGCCCCCCAACCGGGACAGTCAACACTGAAGCTTTCTTT. It codes for CASSPPTGTVNTEAFF.